The 27 T cell receptor beta chains reported below all come from one sample, sequenced in a study of early stage breast cancer tumors. Produced via immunoSEQ multiplex PCR; TCRdb's table is partial and in-frame only. In the table there are approximately 75,000 clones, over 80% of which are singletons. Source material: blood. These receptors were obtained from a person aged 35-50 years with breast cancer.

This clone has just one count. V usage is TRBV4-2 and J usage is TRBJ2-1; D may be TRBD2 (6 bases). Trimming removed 1 base at V and 0 bases at J, with 25 bases between. Germline CDR1 LGHNA, CDR2 YNFKEQ. This CDR3 has 21 amino acids. For the CDR3, the DNA is TGTGCCAGCAGCCAAGCCTTTCCGGGACTGAACGTTCCGAGCTCCTACAATGAGCAGTTCTTC. Its translation is CASSQAFPGLNVPSSYNEQFF.

V gene TRBV7-9 combines with J gene TRBJ1-2, with D possibly being TRBD1 (6 bases). CDR1 and CDR2 (germline): SEHNR, FQNEAQ (reference sequence). The CDR3 has 14 amino acids. V shed 7 bases and J shed 5 bases, with 17 bases lying between them. The CDR3 spells CASTRQASHYGYTF. CDR3 bases: TGTGCCAGCACCAGACAGGCGTCCCATTATGGCTACACCTTC.

V and J are TRBV10-3 and TRBJ1-1; D not certain. The CDR3 loop spans 13 amino acids. V lost 7 bases and J lost 2, with 11 bases in between. Germline V CDR1 and CDR2: ENHRY, SYGVKD. As DNA, the CDR3 is TGTGCCATCACCCTTGCATTTAACACTGAAGCTTTCTTT. Translated: CAITLAFNTEAFF.

This clone was seen just once. V gene TRBV28 combines with J gene TRBJ2-7; D might be TRBD1 (6 bases). Trimming removed 6 bases from V and 3 bases from J, with 6 bases in between. This CDR3 comprises 11 residues. Germline values: CDR1 MDHEN, CDR2 SYDVKM. CDR3 residues: CASRQGYEQYF. CDR3 sequence (DNA): TGTGCCAGCAGACAGGGCTACGAGCAGTACTTC. Variable domain in full (rest from reference TRBV28 and TRBJ2-7): DVKVTQSSRYLVKRTGEKVFLECVQDMDHENMFWYRQDPGLGLRLIYFSYDVKMKEKGDIPEGYSVSREKKERFSLILESASTNQTSMYLCASRQGYEQYFGPGTRLTVT.

The J gene is TRBJ2-1, the V gene TRBV28, with D unresolved. Germline loops: CDR1 MDHEN, CDR2 SYDVKM. The V end was cut by 6 bases, the J end by 11 bases, with 14 bases between. The CDR3 has 12 residues. CDR3 loop: CASSKAASKQFF. In DNA, the CDR3 is TGTGCCAGCAGCAAGGCCGCCTCGAAGCAGTTCTTC.

This clone occurred a few times. The V and J genes are TRBV19 and TRBJ1-2, with TRBD1 matching 10 bases. This CDR3 region has 14 residues. The ends lost 8 bases at V and 0 bases at J; junction bases unmatched: 3. Germline-derived CDR1 and CDR2 are LNHDA and SQIVND (reference sequence). Written as DNA, the CDR3 is TGTGCCAGTCGTGGACAGGGGGCTAACTATGGCTACACCTTC. It translates to CASRGQGANYGYTF.

A few counts support this clone. CDR3 amino acids: CASSPRTSGIWEQYF. DNA for the CDR3: TGTGCCAGCTCACCACGGACTAGCGGGATTTGGGAGCAGTACTTC. J is TRBJ2-7 and V is TRBV18; 12 nucleotides match TRBD2. The CDR3 has 15 residues. The V and J ends lost 1 base and 7 bases, in that order; junction bases with no gene match: 5. Germline V gene lookup returns CDR1 KGHSH and CDR2 LQKENI.

The V gene is TRBV28, the J gene TRBJ2-7, with TRBD2 matching over 15 bases. Germline CDR1 and CDR2: MDHEN and SYDVKM. V lost 2 bases to trimming and J lost 0 bases; unmatched junction nucleotides: 17. The CDR3 totals 22 residues. CDR3 bases: TGTGCCAGCAGTTTAGGGACATTACTGGGACTAGCGGGAGGCCTAAGCTCCTACGAGCAGTACTTC. Translated: CASSLGTLLGLAGGLSSYEQYF.

CDR3 in amino acids: CASSPEISGNTIYF. The CDR3 coding sequence is TGCGCCAGCAGCCCGGAAATCTCTGGAAACACCATATATTTT. The chain recombines TRBV5-1 with TRBJ1-3; D not certain. V shed 4 bases and J shed 0 bases, with 8 bases lying between them. Germline values: CDR1 SGHRS, CDR2 YFSETQ. The CDR3 loop spans 14 amino acids.

The V and J genes are TRBV30 and TRBJ1-5; D not certain. This CDR3 has 13 amino acids. V was cut by 3 bases and J by 7 bases, with 13 bases left in between. Germline loops: CDR1 GTSNPN, CDR2 SVGIG (reference sequence). The CDR3 sequence: CAWRKRVGQPQHF. The DNA of the CDR3 is TGTGCCTGGAGAAAAAGGGTCGGGCAGCCCCAGCATTTT.

V gene TRBV5-1 combines with J gene TRBJ2-3, with 8 bases lining up with TRBD1. This CDR3 is built from 15 residues. V lost 4 bases and J lost 1; bases outside the gene matches: 5. Germline V lookup: CDR1 SGHRS, CDR2 YFSETQ. CDR3 region: CASSPETGGTDTQYF. CDR3 DNA sequence: TGCGCCAGCAGCCCCGAGACAGGGGGCACAGATACGCAGTATTTT.

The chain couples TRBV11-2 to TRBJ2-1; D is tentatively TRBD1 or TRBD2 (5 bases each). Germline CDR1 and CDR2: SGHAT and FQNNGV. The CDR3 sequence is 18 residues long. V lost 6 bases and J lost 6, with 27 bases in between. The CDR3 region is CASSTYRGRGRQGNEQFF. The CDR3 nucleotides are TGTGCCAGCAGTACCTACCGGGGAAGGGGACGGCAGGGCAATGAGCAGTTCTTC.

For the CDR3, the DNA is TGTGCCAGCAGCTCCCGGCTAACGGCTAGCGGGATTGAAGCGGAGACCCAGTACTTC. Encoded protein: CASSSRLTASGIEAETQYF. This chain connects TRBV7-6 to TRBJ2-5, with TRBD2 identical over 9 bases. Trimming took 4 bases from V and 5 from J; bases not matched to a gene: 20. This CDR3 has 19 amino acids. Germline CDR1 and CDR2: SGHVS and FNYEAQ.

V is TRBV10-1 and J is TRBJ1-1; D is ambiguous. The ends were cut back, 3 bases at V and 1 base at J, with 6 bases in the middle. The germline V gene has CDR1 WNHNN and CDR2 SYGVQD (reference sequence). The CDR3 runs to 13 residues. In nucleotides, the CDR3 is TGCGCCAGCAGTGAAGCTTCGAACACTGAAGCTTTCTTT. It codes for CASSEASNTEAFF.

The chain couples TRBV28 to TRBJ2-3; D remains unclear. Germline assignment: CDR1 MDHEN and CDR2 SYDVKM. V was shortened by 8 bases and J by 0 bases, with 9 bases between the two germline ends. The CDR3 totals 13 residues. In nucleotides, the CDR3 is TGTGCCAGCCGGGCAGCTAGCACAGATACGCAGTATTTT. Protein product: CASRAASTDTQYF. Complete variable domain (other parts from reference TRBV28 and TRBJ2-3): DVKVTQSSRYLVKRTGEKVFLECVQDMDHENMFWYRQDPGLGLRLIYFSYDVKMKEKGDIPEGYSVSREKKERFSLILESASTNQTSMYLCASRAASTDTQYFGPGTRLTVL.

The genes are TRBV30 and TRBJ2-7; tentative D call: TRBD1 (5 bases). CDR3 length equals 15 residues. V gave up 1 base and J gave up 3 bases, with 16 bases separating them. Looked up from germline, CDR1 is GTSNPN and CDR2 is SVGIG (reference sequence). The CDR3 DNA is TGTGCCTGGAGTGACCCCTGGGCAGGGCGCTACGAGCAGTACTTC. Translated: CAWSDPWAGRYEQYF.

With regard to this clone: The sample carries other DNA sequences with the same CDR3. The rearrangement uses TRBV18 and TRBJ1-1; no clear D gene. Germline lookup yields CDR1 KGHSH and CDR2 LQKENI. The length of the CDR3 is 13 residues. V was shortened by 6 bases and J by 1 base, with 9 bases between the two germline ends. The DNA of the CDR3 is TGTGCCAGCTCCAGCGGCGGGAACACTGAAGCTTTCTTT. It is translated as CASSSGGNTEAFF.

The chain joins TRBV21-1 to TRBJ1-4; the listed D gene, TRBD1, was not tested against the DNA. TRBV21-1 is labeled a pseudogene. The CDR3 has 16 amino acids. The CDR3 bases are TGTGCCAGCAGCAAAAGGGGACAGGGACTCGGTGAAAAACTGTTTTTT. Translating it yields CASSKRGQGLGEKLFF.

The chain carries TRBV5-1 and TRBJ2-3; weak D call: TRBD2 (5 bases). V dropped 4 bases and J dropped 5 bases, with 14 bases sitting between them. The CDR3 totals 14 residues. CDR1 SGHRS and CDR2 YFSETQ come from the germline V gene. CDR3 DNA: TGCGCCAGCAGCCTAGCTGGAGTCGGAGATACGCAGTATTTT. This codes for CASSLAGVGDTQYF. Based on the CDR3 plus reference TRBV5-1 and TRBJ2-3, the full variable domain is KAGVTQTPRYLIKTRGQQVTLSCSPISGHRSVSWYQQTPGQGLQFLFEYFSETQRNKGNFPGRFSGRQFSNSRSEMNVSTLELGDSALYLCASSLAGVGDTQYFGPGTRLTVL.

The chain carries TRBV14 and TRBJ1-2, with D maybe TRBD1 (6 bases). The CDR3 is 14 amino acids. From germline, CDR1 is SGHDN and CDR2 FVKESK. Trimming took 4 bases from V and 8 from J, leaving 17 bases between them. CDR3 DNA sequence: TGTGCCAGCAGCCTCGGACAGCCGACGGGGGGCTACACCTTC. This sequence encodes CASSLGQPTGGYTF.

The rearrangement joins TRBV9 to TRBJ1-3, with a tentative D call TRBD1 (6 bases). Germline-derived CDR1 and CDR2 are SGDLS and YYNGEE. Trimming took 4 bases from V and 1 from J, leaving 15 bases between them. This CDR3 spans 16 amino acids. As DNA, the CDR3 is TGTGCCAGCAGCCCGAGCCCTACAGGGTCTGGAAACACCATATATTTT. Its translation is CASSPSPTGSGNTIYF.

V usage is TRBV7-8 and J usage is TRBJ2-7, with a possible D match to TRBD2 (5 bases). This CDR3 has 13 residues. V was clipped by 0 bases and J by 5 bases, with 8 bases between them. CDR1 and CDR2 (germline): SGHVS, FQNEAQ. The CDR3 coding sequence is TGTGCCAGCAGCTTAGCGGGAGTCAACGAGCAGTACTTC. Translated: CASSLAGVNEQYF.

Concerning this clone: One end of the junction fails to match germline, which may point to a read error. This rearrangement joins TRBV7-7 to TRBJ2-3, with 10 bases aligning to TRBD1. This CDR3 has 16 residues. Germline V lookup: CDR1 SSHAT, CDR2 FNYEAQ (reference sequence). CDR3 bases: TGTGCTAGCAGCTCGAGCCCGGGACAGGGGTCAGATACGCAGTATTTT. It encodes CASSSSPGQGSDTQYF.

The chain couples TRBV5-4 to TRBJ2-1; 9 positions match TRBD2. This CDR3 spans 17 amino acids. Germline values: CDR1 SGHNT, CDR2 YYREEE (reference sequence). Losses at the gene ends were 4 bases for V and 7 bases for J; bases not matched to a gene: 15. This CDR3 is CASSTLPGTSFGNEQFF. DNA of the CDR3: TGTGCCAGCAGCACCTTGCCCGGGACTAGCTTTGGGAATGAGCAGTTCTTC.

V is TRBV28 and J is TRBJ2-5; a weak D match, TRBD1 (5 bases). This CDR3 comprises 13 residues. V was pared by 3 bases and J by 5 bases, with 10 bases between. The V gene's germline CDR1 is MDHEN and CDR2 SYDVKM. The CDR3 coding sequence is TGTGCCAGCAGTTTGTTCAGGGCTGAGACCCAGTACTTC. This encodes CASSLFRAETQYF. The full variable domain, its missing parts supplied by reference TRBV28 and TRBJ2-5, is DVKVTQSSRYLVKRTGEKVFLECVQDMDHENMFWYRQDPGLGLRLIYFSYDVKMKEKGDIPEGYSVSREKKERFSLILESASTNQTSMYLCASSLFRAETQYFGPGTRLLVL.

This chain links TRBV19 with TRBJ1-1; D is unclear. This CDR3 contains 14 residues. V was cut by 7 bases and J by 1 base, with 13 bases left in between. Germline V CDR1 and CDR2: LNHDA, SQIVND (reference sequence). CDR3 protein: CASTFEGRNTEAFF. The CDR3 region has the DNA TGTGCCAGTACCTTCGAAGGGAGGAACACTGAAGCTTTCTTT.

The rearrangement uses TRBV2 and TRBJ1-2; a possible D gene is TRBD1 (5 bases). Deletions cut 4 bases from V and 7 bases from J, with 13 bases between. CDR1 is SNHLY, CDR2 FYNNEI, per germline. CDR3 length: 13 residues. CDR3 region: CASSVEGLVGYTF. DNA of the CDR3: TGTGCCAGCAGTGTGGAGGGGTTGGTTGGCTACACCTTC. The full variable domain, its missing parts supplied by reference TRBV2 and TRBJ1-2, is EPEVTQTPSHQVTQMGQEVILRCVPISNHLYFYWYRQILGQKVEFLVSFYNNEISEKSEIFDDQFSVERPDGSNFTLKIRSTKLEDSAMYFCASSVEGLVGYTFGSGTRLTVV.